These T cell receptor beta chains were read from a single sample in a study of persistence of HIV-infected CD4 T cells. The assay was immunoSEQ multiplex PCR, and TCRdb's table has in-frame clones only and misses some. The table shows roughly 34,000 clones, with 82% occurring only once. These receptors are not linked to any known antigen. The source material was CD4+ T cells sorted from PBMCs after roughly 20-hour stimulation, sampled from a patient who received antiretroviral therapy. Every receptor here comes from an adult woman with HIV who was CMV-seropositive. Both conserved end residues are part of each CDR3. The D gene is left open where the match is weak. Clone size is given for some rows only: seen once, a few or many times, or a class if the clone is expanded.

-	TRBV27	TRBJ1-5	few	CASSLRENQPQHF	TGTGCCAGCAGTTTAAGGGAGAATCAGCCCCAGCATTTT
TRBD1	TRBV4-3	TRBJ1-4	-	CASSQGATATNEKLFF	TGCGCCAGCTCGCAGGGGGCCACTGCAACTAATGAAAAACTGTTTTTT
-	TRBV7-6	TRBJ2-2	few	CASSPFKPGELFF	TGTGCCAGCAGCCCCTTCAAACCCGGGGAGCTGTTTTTT
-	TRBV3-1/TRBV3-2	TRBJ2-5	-	CASSQDEIRQETQYF	TGTGCCAGCAGCCAAGATGAGATCAGACAAGAGACCCAGTACTTC
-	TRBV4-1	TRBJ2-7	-	CASSQGPPGTAGSYEQYF	TGCGCCAGCAGCCAAGGACCCCCCGGGACAGCGGGATCCTACGAGCAGTACTTC
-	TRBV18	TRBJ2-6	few	CASSFGANVLTF	TGTGCCAGCTCATTTGGGGCCAACGTCCTGACTTTC
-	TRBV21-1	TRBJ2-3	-	CASSEGEGPRTDTQYF	TGTGCCAGCAGCGAGGGGGAGGGCCCGCGCACAGATACGCAGTATTTT
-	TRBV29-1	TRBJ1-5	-	CSVETGLNQPQHF	TGCAGCGTTGAAACGGGACTCAATCAGCCCCAGCATTTT
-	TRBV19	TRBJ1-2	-	CASSSYRDVNGYTF	TGTGCCAGTAGTTCCTACAGGGATGTCAATGGCTACACCTTC
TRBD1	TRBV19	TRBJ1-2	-	CASSAGATGNRDGYTF	TGTGCCAGTAGTGCTGGGGCGACAGGGAACAGGGATGGCTACACCTTC
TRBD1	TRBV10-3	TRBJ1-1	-	CAISRLQGARNTEAFF	TGTGCCATCAGTAGGTTACAGGGGGCCCGGAACACTGAAGCTTTCTTT
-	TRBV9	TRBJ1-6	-	CASSVHDGNSPLHF	TGTGCCAGCAGCGTCCACGACGGGAATTCACCCCTCCACTTT
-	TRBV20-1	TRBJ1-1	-	CSASDARSRPNTEAFF	TGCAGTGCTAGTGACGCTCGGTCGCGGCCGAACACTGAAGCTTTCTTT
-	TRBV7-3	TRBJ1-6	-	CASSFAEGSPLHF	TGTGCCAGCAGCTTCGCAGAGGGTTCACCCCTCCACTTT
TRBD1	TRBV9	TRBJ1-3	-	CASSPQTGGGNTIYF	TGTGCCAGCAGCCCCCAGACAGGGGGAGGAAACACCATATATTTT
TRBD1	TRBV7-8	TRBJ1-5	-	CASSPSSGTGYQPQHF	TGTGCCAGCAGCCCTTCCTCGGGGACAGGGTATCAGCCCCAGCATTTT
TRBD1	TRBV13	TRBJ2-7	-	CASSGYYRTGVFGEQYF	TGTGCCAGCAGCGGCTACTACCGTACAGGGGTATTCGGCGAGCAGTACTTC
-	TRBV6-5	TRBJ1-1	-	CASSSRAASEAFF	TGTGCCAGCAGTTCCAGGGCGGCCAGTGAAGCTTTCTTT
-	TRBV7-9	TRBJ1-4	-	CASSLEGGKLFF	TGTGCCAGCAGCTTAGAGGGGGGAAAACTGTTTTTT
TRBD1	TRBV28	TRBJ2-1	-	CASSLESGQRNNEQFF	TGTGCCAGCAGTTTAGAGTCGGGACAGAGAAACAATGAGCAGTTCTTC
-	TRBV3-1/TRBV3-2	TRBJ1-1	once	CASSQAAEAFF	TGTGCCAGCAGCCAAGCCGCTGAAGCTTTCTTT
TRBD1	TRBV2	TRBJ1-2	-	CASLRTGAEGYTF	TGTGCCAGCCTCCGGACAGGGGCGGAGGGCTACACCTTC
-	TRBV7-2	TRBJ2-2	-	CASSLDLRFGGELFF	TGTGCCAGCAGCTTAGATCTCAGGTTCGGCGGGGAGCTGTTTTTT
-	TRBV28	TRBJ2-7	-	CASSLGFAGTYEQYF	TGTGCCAGCAGTTTAGGATTCGCAGGGACCTACGAGCAGTACTTC
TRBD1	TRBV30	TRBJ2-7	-	CAWSTGQGIHEQYF	TGTGCCTGGAGTACCGGACAGGGAATTCACGAGCAGTACTTC
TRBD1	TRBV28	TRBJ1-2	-	CASSLTGQHGYTF	TGTGCCAGCAGTTTAACGGGACAGCATGGCTACACCTTC
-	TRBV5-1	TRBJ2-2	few	CASSRDGQSSGELFF	TGCGCCAGCAGCCGGGACGGCCAAAGTTCCGGGGAGCTGTTTTTT
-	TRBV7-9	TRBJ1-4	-	CASSLENREVLANEKLFF	TGTGCCAGCAGCTTAGAAAACAGGGAGGTCTTAGCTAATGAAAAACTGTTTTTT
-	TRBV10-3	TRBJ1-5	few	CAIGGEGLSNQPQHF	TGTGCCATCGGTGGCGAGGGATTGAGCAATCAGCCCCAGCATTTT
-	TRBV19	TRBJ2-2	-	CASRPRVAGELFF	TGTGCCAGTAGACCCCGAGTCGCCGGGGAGCTGTTTTTT
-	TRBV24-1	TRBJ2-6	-	CATSDSSSGANVLTF	TGTGCCACCAGTGATAGCAGCTCTGGGGCCAACGTCCTGACTTTC
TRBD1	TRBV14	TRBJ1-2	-	CASSQGTGSYGYTF	TGTGCCAGCAGCCAAGGGACAGGGAGCTATGGCTACACCTTC
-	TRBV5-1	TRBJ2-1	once	CASSPSINSYNEQFF	TGCGCCAGCAGCCCAAGTATAAACTCCTACAATGAGCAGTTCTTC